This paragraph covers one T cell receptor beta chain sequence. Its antigen is still unknown. Germline V gene sequence: CDR1 LNHDA, CDR2 SQIVND (reference sequence). Trimming took off 5 bases at V and 3 bases at J, with 14 bases between the two ends. The CDR3 length is 15 residues. Amplification used 60 Vbeta primers and 13 Jbeta primers. Profiling relied on immunoSEQ multiplex PCR, and the TCRdb table lists in-frame clones only, not all of them. This table has over 150,000 clones, more than 60% appearing once. Healthy bone marrow donors supplied every sample. There were likely unrecorded immune exposures, though donors were nominally healthy when sampled. The data belong to a study of cytomegalovirus exposure and HLA in healthy donors. For the study at large: Roughly 179 million T cells yielded 90 million to 130 million unique TCR beta sequences, as an earlier analysis found.

Study-wide results and caveats: The only immune exposure information that was available was CMV serostatus.

The genes are TRBV19 and TRBJ1-5; D perhaps matches TRBD1 (5 bases). The material sequenced was PBMCs. This TCR derives from a woman in her fifties or sixties in good health and CMV-seropositive. Written as DNA, the CDR3 is TGTGCCAGTAGTCCACCCTCAGGGTTCAATCAGCCCCAGCATTTT. Protein product: CASSPPSGFNQPQHF.